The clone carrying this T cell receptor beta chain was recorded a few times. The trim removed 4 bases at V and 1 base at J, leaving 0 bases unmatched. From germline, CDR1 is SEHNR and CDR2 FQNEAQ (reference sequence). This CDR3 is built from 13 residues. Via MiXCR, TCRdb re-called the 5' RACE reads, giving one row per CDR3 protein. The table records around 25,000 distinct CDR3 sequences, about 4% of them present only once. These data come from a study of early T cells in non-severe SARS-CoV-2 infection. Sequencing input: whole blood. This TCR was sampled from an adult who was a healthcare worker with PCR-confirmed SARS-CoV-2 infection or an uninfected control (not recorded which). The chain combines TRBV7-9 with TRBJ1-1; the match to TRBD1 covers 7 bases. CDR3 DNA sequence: TGTGCCAGCAGCTGGACAGGGAACACTGAAGCTTTCTTT. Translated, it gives CASSWTGNTEAFF.